This is a list of T cell receptor beta chains from one sample in a study of CD8 T cells in Susac syndrome. TCRdb independently ran MiXCR on the immunoSEQ multiplex PCR reads; one entry per CDR3 protein. In the table there are over 150,000 distinct CDR3 sequences, under 95% of which are singletons. Sample: CD4+ T cells from PBMCs. Receptors originate from a human donor with multiple sclerosis. CDR3s include the opening cysteine and the closing phenylalanine or tryptophan. D genes are given only for firm matches. Clone size is shown for a subset of rows, as once, few, many or a class of expanded clone.

TRBJ2-5 | . | . | TRBV18 | TGTGCCAGCTCACCAAATTCAGGGTACCAAGAGACCCAGTACTTC | CASSPNSGYQETQYF
TRBJ2-1 | . | . | TRBV7-3 | TGTGCCAGCAGTCGTACCCGGGACGGCGATGAGCAGTTCTTC | CASSRTRDGDEQFF
TRBJ2-5 | . | TRBD2 | TRBV5-4 | TGTGCCAGCAGCTTGGCCCCTGGACTAGCGGGAGAAGAGACCCAGTACTTC | CASSLAPGLAGEETQYF
TRBJ1-4 | . | TRBD1 | TRBV6-6 | TGTGCCAGCAGTCCCGGGACAGCCGAAAAACTGTTTTTT | CASSPGTAEKLFF
TRBJ1-2 | . | . | TRBV6-5 | TGTGCCAGCAGTCCGGGACCGGGAACCTATGGCTACACCTTC | CASSPGPGTYGYTF
TRBJ1-2 | . | . | TRBV18 | TGTGCCAGCTCGCCCACCCCTCGAGGGGTAAGCAACTATGGCTACACCTTC | CASSPTPRGVSNYGYTF
TRBJ2-3 | . | TRBD2 | TRBV9 | TGTGCCAGCAGCGCCGGGACTAACACAGATACGCAGTATTTT | CASSAGTNTDTQYF
TRBJ2-5 | . | . | TRBV20-1 | TGCAGTGCTAGTGGGGCCGCGGTGGGGACCCAGTACTTC | CSASGAAVGTQYF
TRBJ2-5 | . | TRBD2 | TRBV5-6 | TGTGCCAGCAGCTTTGTTGGTAGCGGGAGGGTAAAGACCCAGTACTTC | CASSFVGSGRVKTQYF
TRBJ2-5 | . | . | TRBV12-3/TRBV12-4 | TGTGCCAGCAACCTCGACAGCCAAGAGACCCAGTACTTC | CASNLDSQETQYF
TRBJ2-3 | . | TRBD2 | TRBV7-2 | TGTGCCAGCAGCCAAGGACTAGCTAGAGATACGCAGTATTTT | CASSQGLARDTQYF
TRBJ1-5 | . | . | TRBV6-5 | TGTGCCAGCAGGGGGCAGTTCAATCAGCCCCAGCATTTT | CASRGQFNQPQHF
TRBJ1-2 | . | . | TRBV29-1 | TGCAGCGTTGAGGAGGGGGTCTATGGCTACACCTTC | CSVEEGVYGYTF
TRBJ2-7 | . | TRBD2 | TRBV18 | TGTGCCAGCTCAGAAACTTCCCCCGGGACTAGCGGGAATTACGAGCAGTACTTC | CASSETSPGTSGNYEQYF
TRBJ1-3 | once | . | TRBV20-1 | TGCAGTGCCCCTCGATCTGTTGGAAACACCATATATTTT | CSAPRSVGNTIYF